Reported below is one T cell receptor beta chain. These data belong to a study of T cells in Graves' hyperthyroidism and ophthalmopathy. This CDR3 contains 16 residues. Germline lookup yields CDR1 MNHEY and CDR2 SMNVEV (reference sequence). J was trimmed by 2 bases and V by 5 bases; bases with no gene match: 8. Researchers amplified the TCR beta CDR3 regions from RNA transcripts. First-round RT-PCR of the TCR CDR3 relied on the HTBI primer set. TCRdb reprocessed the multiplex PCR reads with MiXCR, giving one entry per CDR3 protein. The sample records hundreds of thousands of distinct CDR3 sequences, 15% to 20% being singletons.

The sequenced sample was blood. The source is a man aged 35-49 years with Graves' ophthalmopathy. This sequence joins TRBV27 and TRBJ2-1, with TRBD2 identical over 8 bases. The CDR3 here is CASSPRGAGAYNEQFF. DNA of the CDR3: TGTGCCAGCAGTCCCCGCGGAGCGGGAGCCTACAATGAGCAGTTCTTC.